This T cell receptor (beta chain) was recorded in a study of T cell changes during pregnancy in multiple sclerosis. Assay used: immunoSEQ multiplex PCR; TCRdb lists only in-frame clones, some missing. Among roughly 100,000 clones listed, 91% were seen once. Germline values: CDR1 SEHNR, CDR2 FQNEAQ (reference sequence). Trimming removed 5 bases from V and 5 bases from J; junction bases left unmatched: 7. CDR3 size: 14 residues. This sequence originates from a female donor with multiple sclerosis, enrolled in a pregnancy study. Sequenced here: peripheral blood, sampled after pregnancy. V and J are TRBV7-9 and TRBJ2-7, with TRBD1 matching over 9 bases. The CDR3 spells CASSHRDRDHEQYF. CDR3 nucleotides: TGTGCCAGCAGCCACCGGGACAGGGACCACGAGCAGTACTTC.